The entry below describes one T cell receptor beta chain. Time point noted: newly diagnosed GD, antithyroid drugs for less than 3 months. From PBMCs, RNA was extracted and then used to make the TCR library. The sample is drawn from a study of regulatory T cells in long-lasting Graves disease. The CDR3 totals 16 residues. The J segment lost 7 bases and the V segment lost 1 base, leaving 10 bases of the junction unmatched. Looked up from germline, CDR1 is LGHDT and CDR2 is YNNKEL (reference sequence). Building of the TCR beta libraries involved iRepertoire HTBI primers and Arm-PCR of CDR3 regions. TCRdb itself ran the multiplex PCR reads through MiXCR, one entry per CDR3 protein. The sample includes over 500,000 distinct CDR3 sequences, under 20% of them seen just once. The data were also submitted as part of a second study, on T cells in Graves' hyperthyroidism and ophthalmopathy. That report adds: Absence of ophthalmopathy progression within 18 months defined stable Graves' hyperthyroidism. These patients, aged 18 to 65, had recently diagnosed hyperthyroidism lasting under 2 months. Thyroid ultrasound, orbital computed tomography, clinical symptoms, and serum thyroxine and TRAb underpinned diagnoses. A set of HTBI primers served as the primers for a first-round RT-PCR of the TCR CDR3.

The source material was peripheral blood mononuclear cells (PBMCs), sampled at new diagnosis, from a patient treated with antithyroid drugs. The chain links TRBV3-1 to TRBJ2-1, with 7 bases matching TRBD2. The sequence came from a woman aged 25 to 39 with Graves disease. The CDR3 loop is CASSQASGTTWNEQFF. The CDR3 bases are TGTGCCAGCAGCCAAGCCTCCGGGACTACTTGGAATGAGCAGTTCTTC.